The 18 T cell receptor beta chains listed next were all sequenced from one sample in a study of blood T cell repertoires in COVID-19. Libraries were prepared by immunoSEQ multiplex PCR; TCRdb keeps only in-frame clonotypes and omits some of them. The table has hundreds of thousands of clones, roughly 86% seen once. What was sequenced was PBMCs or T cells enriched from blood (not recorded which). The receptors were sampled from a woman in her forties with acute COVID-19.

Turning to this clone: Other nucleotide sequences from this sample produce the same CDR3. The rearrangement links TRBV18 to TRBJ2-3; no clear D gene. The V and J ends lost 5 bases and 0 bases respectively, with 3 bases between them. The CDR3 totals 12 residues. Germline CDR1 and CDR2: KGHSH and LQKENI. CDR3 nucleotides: TGTGCCAGCTCAACTAGCACAGATACGCAGTATTTT. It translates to CASSTSTDTQYF.

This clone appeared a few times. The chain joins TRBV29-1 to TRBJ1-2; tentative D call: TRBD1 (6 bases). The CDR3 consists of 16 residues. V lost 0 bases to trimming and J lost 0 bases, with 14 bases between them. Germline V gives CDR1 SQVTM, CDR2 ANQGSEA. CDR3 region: CSVEEDTGNPNYGYTF. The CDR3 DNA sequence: TGCAGCGTTGAAGAGGATACAGGGAATCCTAACTATGGCTACACCTTC.

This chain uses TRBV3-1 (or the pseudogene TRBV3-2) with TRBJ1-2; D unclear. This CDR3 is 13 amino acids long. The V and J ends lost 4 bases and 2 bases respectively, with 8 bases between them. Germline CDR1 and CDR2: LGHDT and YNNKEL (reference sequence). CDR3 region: CASSPTANYGYTF. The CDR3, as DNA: TGTGCCAGCAGCCCAACAGCCAACTATGGCTACACCTTC.

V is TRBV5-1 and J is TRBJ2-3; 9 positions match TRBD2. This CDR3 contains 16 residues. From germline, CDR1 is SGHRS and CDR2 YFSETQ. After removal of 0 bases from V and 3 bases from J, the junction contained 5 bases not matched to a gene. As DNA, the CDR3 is TGCGCCAGCAGCTTGGGTCCTAGCGGGGAAACAGATACGCAGTATTTT. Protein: CASSLGPSGETDTQYF.

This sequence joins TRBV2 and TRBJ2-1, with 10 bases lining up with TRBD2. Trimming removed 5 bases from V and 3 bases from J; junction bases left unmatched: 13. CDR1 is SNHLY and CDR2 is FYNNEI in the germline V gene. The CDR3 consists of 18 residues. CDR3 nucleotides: TGTGCCAGCAGTCCACGTCTACTAGCGGGGCGTAACTACAATGAGCAGTTCTTC. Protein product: CASSPRLLAGRNYNEQFF.

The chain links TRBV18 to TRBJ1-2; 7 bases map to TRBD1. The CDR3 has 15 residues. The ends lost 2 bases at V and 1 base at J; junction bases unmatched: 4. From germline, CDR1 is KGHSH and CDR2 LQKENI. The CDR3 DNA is TGTGCCAGCTCACCAAAGACAGGGCTTAACTATGGCTACACCTTC. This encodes CASSPKTGLNYGYTF.

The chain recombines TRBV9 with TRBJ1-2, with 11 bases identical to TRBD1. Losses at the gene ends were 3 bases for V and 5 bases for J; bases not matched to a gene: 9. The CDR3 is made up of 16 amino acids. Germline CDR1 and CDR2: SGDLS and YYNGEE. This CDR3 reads CASSDPLDRGLYGYTF. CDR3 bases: TGTGCCAGCAGCGATCCACTGGACAGGGGGCTTTATGGCTACACCTTC.

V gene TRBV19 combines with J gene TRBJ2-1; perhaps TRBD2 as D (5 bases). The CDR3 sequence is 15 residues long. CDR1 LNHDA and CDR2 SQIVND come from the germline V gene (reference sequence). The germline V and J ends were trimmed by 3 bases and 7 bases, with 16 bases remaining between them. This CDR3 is CASSIQDGVGNEQFF. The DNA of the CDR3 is TGTGCCAGTAGTATTCAAGACGGGGTGGGGAATGAGCAGTTCTTC.

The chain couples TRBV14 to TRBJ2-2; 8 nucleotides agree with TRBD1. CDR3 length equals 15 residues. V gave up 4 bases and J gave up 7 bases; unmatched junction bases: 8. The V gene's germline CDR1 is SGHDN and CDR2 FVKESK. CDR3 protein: CASSRGTGVVGELFF. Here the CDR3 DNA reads TGTGCCAGCAGCCGTGGGACAGGCGTCGTCGGGGAGCTGTTTTTT.

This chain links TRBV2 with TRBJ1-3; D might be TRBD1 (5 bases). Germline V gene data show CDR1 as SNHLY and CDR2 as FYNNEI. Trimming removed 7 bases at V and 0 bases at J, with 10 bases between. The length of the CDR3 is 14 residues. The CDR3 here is CASKVGGSGNTIYF. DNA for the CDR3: TGTGCCAGCAAGGTCGGGGGCTCTGGAAACACCATATATTTT.

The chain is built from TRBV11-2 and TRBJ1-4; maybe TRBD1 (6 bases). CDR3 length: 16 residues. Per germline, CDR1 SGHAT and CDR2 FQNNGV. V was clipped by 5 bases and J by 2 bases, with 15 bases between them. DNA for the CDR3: TGTGCCAGCAGCGGCCACGCGGGGGCCACTAATGAAAAACTGTTTTTT. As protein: CASSGHAGATNEKLFF.

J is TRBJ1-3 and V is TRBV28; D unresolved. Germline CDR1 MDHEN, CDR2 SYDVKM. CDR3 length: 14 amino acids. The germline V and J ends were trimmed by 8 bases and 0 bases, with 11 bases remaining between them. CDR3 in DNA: TGTGCCAGCTCCCCGACTGGCTCTGGAAACACCATATATTTT. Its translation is CASSPTGSGNTIYF. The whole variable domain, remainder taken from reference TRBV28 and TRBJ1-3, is DVKVTQSSRYLVKRTGEKVFLECVQDMDHENMFWYRQDPGLGLRLIYFSYDVKMKEKGDIPEGYSVSREKKERFSLILESASTNQTSMYLCASSPTGSGNTIYFGEGSWLTVV.

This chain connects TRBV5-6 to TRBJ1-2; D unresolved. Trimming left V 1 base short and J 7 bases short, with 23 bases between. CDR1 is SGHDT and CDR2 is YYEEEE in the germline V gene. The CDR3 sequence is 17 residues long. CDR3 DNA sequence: TGTGCCAGCAGCTTGAAGTCGGTTTGGCCCCGAAGAGGTGGCTACACCTTC. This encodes CASSLKSVWPRRGGYTF.

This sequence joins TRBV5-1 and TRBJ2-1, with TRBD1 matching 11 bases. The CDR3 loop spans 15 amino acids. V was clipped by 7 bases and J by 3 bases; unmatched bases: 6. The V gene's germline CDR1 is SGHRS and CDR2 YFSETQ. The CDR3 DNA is TGCGCCAGCTCCTCCGGGACAGGGGGCTACAATGAGCAGTTCTTC. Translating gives CASSSGTGGYNEQFF.

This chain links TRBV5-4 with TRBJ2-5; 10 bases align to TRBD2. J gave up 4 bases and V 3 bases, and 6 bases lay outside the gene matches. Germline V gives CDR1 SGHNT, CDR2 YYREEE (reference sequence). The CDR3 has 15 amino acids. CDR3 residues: CASSYSGGAGETQYF. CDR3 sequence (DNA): TGTGCCAGCAGCTACAGCGGGGGGGCCGGAGAGACCCAGTACTTC.

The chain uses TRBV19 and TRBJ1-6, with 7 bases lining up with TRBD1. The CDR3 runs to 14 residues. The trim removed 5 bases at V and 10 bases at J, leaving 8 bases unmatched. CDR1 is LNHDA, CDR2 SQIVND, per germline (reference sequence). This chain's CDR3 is CASSFGQDRSPLHF. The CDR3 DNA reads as TGTGCCAGTAGTTTTGGACAGGACCGCTCACCCCTCCACTTT. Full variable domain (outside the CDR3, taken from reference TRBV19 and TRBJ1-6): DGGITQSPKYLFRKEGQNVTLSCEQNLNHDAMYWYRQDPGQGLRLIYYSQIVNDFQKGDIAEGYSVSREKKESFPLTVTSAQKNPTAFYLCASSFGQDRSPLHFGNGTRLTVT.

The chain's CDR3 is CASRGGYNSPLHF. DNA for the CDR3: TGTGCCAGCAGGGGGGGCTATAATTCACCCCTCCACTTT. The chain links TRBV12-3 or TRBV12-4 to TRBJ1-6; D is perhaps TRBD1 (5 bases). The CDR3 loop spans 13 amino acids. V was shortened by 6 bases and J by 3 bases, with 6 bases between the two germline ends.

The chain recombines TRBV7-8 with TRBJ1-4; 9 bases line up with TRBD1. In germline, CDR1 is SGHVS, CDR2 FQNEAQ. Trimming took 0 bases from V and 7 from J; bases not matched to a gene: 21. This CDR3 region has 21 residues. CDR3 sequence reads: CASSLAYRMGQGAGLSEKLFF. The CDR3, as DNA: TGTGCCAGCAGCTTAGCGTATCGGATGGGACAGGGTGCCGGTTTGAGTGAAAAACTGTTTTTT. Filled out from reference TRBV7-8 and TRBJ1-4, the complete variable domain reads GAGVSQSPRYKVAKRGQDVALRCDPISGHVSLFWYQQALGQGPEFLTYFQNEAQLDKSGLPSDRFFAERPEGSVSTLKIQRTQQEDSAVYLCASSLAYRMGQGAGLSEKLFFGSGTQLSVL.